Below are 21 T cell receptor beta chains sequenced from a single sample in a study of CD8+ T cells in alopecia areata. Investigators isolated RNA and reverse transcribed it into cDNA to act as the sequencing template. Produced via immunoSEQ multiplex PCR; TCRdb's table is partial and in-frame only. Of 120,000 to 150,000 clones in the sample, around 50% were seen once. The material sequenced was CD4+ T cells sorted from blood. The receptors come from a human donor with alopecia areata.

This clone was observed a handful of times. This chain connects TRBV5-4 to TRBJ2-3; no reliable D call. The germline gives CDR1 SGHNT, CDR2 YYREEE (reference sequence). The CDR3 is 14 amino acids. Trimming pared 0 bases from V and 7 bases from J, leaving 12 bases between. CDR3 loop: CASSLAGELNTQYF. The CDR3, as DNA: TGTGCCAGCAGCTTGGCCGGAGAACTTAATACGCAGTATTTT.

This clone has more than one count but fewer than ten. The chain is built from TRBV4-2 and TRBJ1-2, with TRBD1 matching 10 bases. J was trimmed by 8 bases and V by 1 base; bases with no gene match: 4. Germline V gene data show CDR1 as LGHNA and CDR2 as YNFKEQ. The CDR3 runs 14 residues. The CDR3 here is CASSQGQGALGYTF. CDR3 DNA sequence: TGTGCCAGCAGCCAAGGACAGGGGGCGTTGGGCTACACCTTC.

V gene TRBV6-5 combines with J gene TRBJ2-7; 7 bases agree with TRBD2. The CDR3 extends over 14 amino acids. Germline CDR1 and CDR2: MNHEY and SVGAGI. Unmatched junction bases numbered 9, after V lost 5 bases and J lost 5 bases. CDR3 nucleotides: TGTGCCAGCAGTGCTCAAAGCGGGAACCACGAGCAGTACTTC. Translating it yields CASSAQSGNHEQYF.

This clone was detected a few times. The same CDR3 is also encoded by other DNA sequences in this sample. The rearrangement links TRBV29-1 to TRBJ2-7; no definite D call. CDR1 and CDR2 from the germline V gene are SQVTM and ANQGSEA. Trimming stripped 4 bases from V and 4 bases from J, with 5 bases between. The CDR3 contains 10 residues. The CDR3 sequence is CSVGDYEQYF. The CDR3 region has the DNA TGCAGCGTTGGAGATTACGAGCAGTACTTC.

V usage is TRBV5-1 and J usage is TRBJ2-7, with a possible D match to TRBD2 (6 bases). Germline V lookup: CDR1 SGHRS, CDR2 YFSETQ. The CDR3 runs 11 residues. The ends were cut back, 0 bases at V and 9 bases at J, with 7 bases in the middle. CDR3 in amino acids: CASSLEGGQYF. The CDR3 coding sequence is TGCGCCAGCAGCTTGGAGGGAGGGCAGTACTTC.

Comments on this clone: Within the sample, other DNA sequences also encode this same CDR3. The V and J genes are TRBV29-1 and TRBJ1-1; D is unclear. Germline V gene lookup returns CDR1 SQVTM and CDR2 ANQGSEA. The CDR3 is 10 amino acids. Trimming removed 7 bases at V and 2 bases at J, with 5 bases between. DNA of the CDR3: TGCAGCGCCCGAAACACTGAAGCTTTCTTT. This translates into CSARNTEAFF.

By share, this clone counts as medium-sized (0.01 to 0.1%). CDR3 nucleotides: TGTGCCAGCAGCTCGCGACAGGGAATCTCTGGGGCCAACGTCCTGACTTTC. It is translated as CASSSRQGISGANVLTF. The V and J genes are TRBV13 and TRBJ2-6; 7 positions agree with TRBD1. CDR1 is PRHDT and CDR2 is FYEKMQ in the germline V gene (reference sequence). The CDR3 loop spans 17 amino acids. The V gene end was trimmed by 4 bases and the J gene end by 0 bases; junction bases not matched to a gene: 6.

The table lists this clone with a few counts. This chain links TRBV7-8 with TRBJ2-5, with D unresolved. CDR1 and CDR2 from the germline V gene are SGHVS and FQNEAQ. With 5 bases removed from V and 5 bases from J, the gap between germline ends came to 18 bases. The CDR3 runs 15 residues. CDR3 region: CASSLLRWGRETQYF. CDR3 nucleotide sequence: TGTGCCAGCAGCCTCCTGCGGTGGGGTCGGGAGACCCAGTACTTC.

This chain links TRBV9 with TRBJ2-7; D is unresolved. CDR3 length: 14 residues. Germline loops: CDR1 SGDLS, CDR2 YYNGEE. The V end was cut by 1 base, the J end by 3 bases, with 11 bases between. The DNA for the CDR3 is TGTGCCAGCAGCGTAAGTTCTCAGGACTACGAGCAGTACTTC. This sequence encodes CASSVSSQDYEQYF. Full variable domain (outside the CDR3, taken from reference TRBV9 and TRBJ2-7): DSGVTQTPKHLITATGQRVTLRCSPRSGDLSVYWYQQSLDQGLQFLIQYYNGEERAKGNILERFSAQQFPDLHSELNLSSLELGDSALYFCASSVSSQDYEQYFGPGTRLTVT.

The gene calls are TRBV30 and TRBJ2-5, with TRBD2 matching 7 bases. Germline V gene sequence: CDR1 GTSNPN, CDR2 SVGIG (reference sequence). The CDR3 extends over 13 amino acids. CDR3 residues: CARGGRVRETQYF. Here the CDR3 DNA reads TGTGCACGTGGTGGGAGGGTTCGAGAGACCCAGTACTTC.

There are a few counts of this clone. V usage is TRBV18 and J usage is TRBJ2-1; 9 bases agree with TRBD2. V was clipped by 3 bases and J by 4 bases; unmatched bases: 7. This CDR3 has 16 residues. Per the germline V gene, CDR1 is KGHSH and CDR2 is LQKENI. CDR3 amino acids: CASSPPGGRVYNEQFF. CDR3 DNA: TGTGCCAGCTCACCTCCGGGCGGGAGGGTTTACAATGAGCAGTTCTTC.

V is TRBV29-1 and J is TRBJ2-7, with 8 bases matching TRBD1. Germline V gene sequence: CDR1 SQVTM, CDR2 ANQGSEA. V was pared by 6 bases and J by 5 bases, with 12 bases of the junction left unmatched. The CDR3 spans 14 residues. The CDR3: CSVGKMTGDHEQYF. CDR3 nucleotide sequence: TGCAGCGTCGGGAAAATGACAGGGGACCACGAGCAGTACTTC.

The chain links TRBV27 to TRBJ2-1, with 14 bases identical to TRBD2. The V gene's germline CDR1 is MNHEY and CDR2 SMNVEV (reference sequence). V shed 8 bases, J shed 9 bases, and the junction held 9 bases outside the gene matches. This CDR3 region has 15 residues. The chain's CDR3 is CASSPWTSGRFEQFF. Written as DNA, the CDR3 is TGTGCCAGCTCCCCGTGGACTAGCGGGAGGTTTGAGCAGTTCTTC.

Only a few counts were recorded for this clone. The genes are TRBV2 and TRBJ1-2; D call uncertain. Trimming left V 5 bases short and J 4 bases short, with 14 bases between. The CDR3 runs 14 residues. Per the germline V gene, CDR1 is SNHLY and CDR2 is FYNNEI. CDR3 DNA: TGTGCCAGCAGTAACGAGGCTTCCCTCTATGGCTACACCTTC. Protein product: CASSNEASLYGYTF.

This clone has a single count. This chain joins TRBV25-1 and TRBJ2-1; D is unresolved. V lost 3 bases and J 10 bases, leaving 16 bases between the germline ends. Germline CDR1 reads MGHDK; CDR2 reads SYGVNS. The CDR3 consists of 14 residues. The DNA of the CDR3 is TGTGCCAGCAGTGACCGACCCCTGGGTGGCGAGCAGTTCTTC. Its translation: CASSDRPLGGEQFF.

A few counts support this clone. The genes are TRBV29-1 and TRBJ2-3; 12 bases map to TRBD2. This CDR3 comprises 14 residues. From germline, CDR1 is SQVTM and CDR2 ANQGSEA. V trimming: 1 base; J trimming: 6 bases; junction bases outside the gene matches: 2. The CDR3 DNA follows: TGCAGCGTTGAAGGACTAGCGGGAGCTGATACGCAGTATTTT. Translating it yields CSVEGLAGADTQYF.

The chain uses TRBV2 and TRBJ1-2; possible D gene TRBD1, 6 bases. V gave up 6 bases and J gave up 8 bases, with 13 bases separating them. The V gene's germline CDR1 is SNHLY and CDR2 FYNNEI. CDR3 length equals 12 residues. This CDR3 is CASRQGKGGYTF. CDR3 bases: TGTGCCAGCAGACAGGGAAAAGGCGGCTACACCTTC.

The genes are TRBV27 and TRBJ1-3, with D possibly being TRBD1 (6 bases). The CDR3 is made up of 16 amino acids. V dropped 4 bases and J dropped 3 bases, with 16 bases sitting between them. The germline CDR1 and CDR2 sequences are MNHEY and SMNVEV (reference sequence). This CDR3 is CASSSNQGKDGNTIYF. The CDR3 DNA reads as TGTGCCAGCAGTTCGAACCAGGGGAAGGATGGAAACACCATATATTTT.

This clone was recorded once. CDR3 in DNA: TGTGCCAGCAGCTTAGACCCGGTCGACGCAGATACGCAGTATTTT. Translating it yields CASSLDPVDADTQYF. V gene TRBV5-4 combines with J gene TRBJ2-3; D not resolved. Per germline, CDR1 SGHNT and CDR2 YYREEE (reference sequence). CDR3 length: 15 residues. Trimming cost V 2 bases and J 4 bases, with 14 bases left between them.

This clone was detected a few times. The chain is built from TRBV28 and TRBJ2-7; the D gene is possibly TRBD1 (6 bases). This CDR3 is 13 amino acids long. The V gene lost 6 bases and the J gene lost 1 base, with 10 bases spanning the gap. CDR1 is MDHEN and CDR2 is SYDVKM in the germline V gene. The CDR3 is CASRDGQSYEQYF. The CDR3 nucleotides are TGTGCCAGCAGGGATGGACAGTCCTACGAGCAGTACTTC.

J is TRBJ1-2 and V is TRBV6-6, with unresolved D. There are 14 residues in the CDR3. Trimming took off 8 bases at V and 3 bases at J, with 16 bases between the two ends. Germline V CDR1 and CDR2: MNHNY, SVGAGI (reference sequence). The DNA for the CDR3 is TGTGCCAGCGGCAGCGAGAGGCGGGACTATGGCTACACCTTC. Amino acid sequence: CASGSERRDYGYTF.